This T cell receptor (beta chain) was retrieved from a study of beta chain features in type 1 diabetes. This CDR3 contains 12 residues. Germline V gene data show CDR1 as MNHEY and CDR2 as SVGAGI. The V end lost 6 bases, the J end lost 8 bases, and 13 bases lay between the germline ends. Reverse transcription of all isolated RNA meant that expressed TCRB transcripts were sequenced. Data came from immunoSEQ multiplex PCR; TCRdb stores just in-frame clones and leaves some out. Altogether over 700,000 clones are present, roughly a sixth being singletons, with the ten largest covering about 0.02%. There are a few counts of this clone. As yet, its antigen is unknown. Study-wide results and caveats: With patients and controls alike, PCR might favor shorter templates to an equal degree. Sampled from patients, naive, central memory and Treg TCRB repertoires appeared more similar than those sampled from healthy donors. Cells with high TCR expression could be over-represented when cDNA is sequenced.

Blood was drawn once from each donor into heparinised tubes. The draws averaged roughly 120 mL. This receptor was obtained from a woman between 18 and 29 years old in good health. The source material was naive CD4+ T cells from blood. The V and J genes are TRBV6-5 and TRBJ1-1, with D possibly being TRBD1 (5 bases). CDR3 amino acids: CASSNVGAEAFF. CDR3 DNA sequence: TGTGCCAGCAGCAACGTAGGGGCCGAAGCTTTCTTT.